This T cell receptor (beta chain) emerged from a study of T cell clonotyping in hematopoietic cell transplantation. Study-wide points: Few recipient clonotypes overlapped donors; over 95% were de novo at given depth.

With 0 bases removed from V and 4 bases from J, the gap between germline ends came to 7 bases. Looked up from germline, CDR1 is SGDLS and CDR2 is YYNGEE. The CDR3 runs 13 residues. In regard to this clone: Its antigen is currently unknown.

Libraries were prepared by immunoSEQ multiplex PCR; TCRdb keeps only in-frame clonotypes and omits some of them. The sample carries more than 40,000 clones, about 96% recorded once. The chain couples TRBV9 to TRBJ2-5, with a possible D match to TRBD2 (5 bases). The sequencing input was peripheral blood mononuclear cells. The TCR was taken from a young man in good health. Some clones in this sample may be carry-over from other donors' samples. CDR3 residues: CASSVVAGETQYF. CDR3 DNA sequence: TGTGCCAGCAGCGTAGTGGCGGGAGAGACCCAGTACTTC.